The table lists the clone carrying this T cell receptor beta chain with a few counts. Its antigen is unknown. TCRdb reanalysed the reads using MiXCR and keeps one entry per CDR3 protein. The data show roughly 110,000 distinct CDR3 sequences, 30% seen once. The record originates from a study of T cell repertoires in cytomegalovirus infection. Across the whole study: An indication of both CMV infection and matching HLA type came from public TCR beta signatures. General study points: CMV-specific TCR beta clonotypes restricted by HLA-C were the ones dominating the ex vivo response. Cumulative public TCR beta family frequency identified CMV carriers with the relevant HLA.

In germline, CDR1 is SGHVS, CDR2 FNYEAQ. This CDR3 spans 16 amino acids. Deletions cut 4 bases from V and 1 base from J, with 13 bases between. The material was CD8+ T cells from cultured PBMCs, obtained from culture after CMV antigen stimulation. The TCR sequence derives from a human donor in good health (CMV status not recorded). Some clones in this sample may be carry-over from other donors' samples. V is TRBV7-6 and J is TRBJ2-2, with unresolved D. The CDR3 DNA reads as TGTGCCAGCAGCTCTACACCGGACGGGAACACCGGGGAGCTGTTTTTT. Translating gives CASSSTPDGNTGELFF.